Listed below are T cell receptor beta chains from one sample, sequenced in a study of control samples from healthy donors and cancer patients. Assay: immunoSEQ multiplex PCR; the TCRdb copy retains only in-frame clones and omits some. Of over 150,000 clones listed, around 92% were seen once; the top ten hold around 2%. Sequenced material: blood. These receptors were obtained from a woman in her thirties or forties in good health. CDR3s include the opening cysteine and the closing phenylalanine or tryptophan. Fields, in order: clone size, V gene, J gene, D gene, CDR3 DNA, CDR3 protein. D genes are given only for firm matches. Not every row has a clone size; where given, it reads once, few, many or a size class.

size: few; V: TRBV5-4; J: TRBJ1-2; D: TRBD1; DNA: TGTGCCAGCAGCTTTCCGGGACAGGGGAGCTATGGCTACACCTTC; CDR3: CASSFPGQGSYGYTF
size: .; V: TRBV27; J: TRBJ2-5; D: TRBD2; DNA: TGTGCCAGCACCCACCTAGCGGGGGGGCAAGAGACCCAGTACTTC; CDR3: CASTHLAGGQETQYF
size: .; V: TRBV6-5; J: TRBJ2-7; D: .; DNA: TGTGCCAGTGCACTTGGGAGGCTCTACGAGCAGTACTTC; CDR3: CASALGRLYEQYF
size: few; V: TRBV19; J: TRBJ1-1; D: TRBD1; DNA: TGTGCCAGTAGCCCAGGTTCCGGACAGGGCGGCACTGAAGCTTTCTTT; CDR3: CASSPGSGQGGTEAFF
size: once; V: TRBV19; J: TRBJ1-3; D: TRBD1; DNA: TGTGCCAGCCAGACTTCTCGGACTGGACAGGTCCTAGGAAACACCATATATTTT; CDR3: CASQTSRTGQVLGNTIYF
size: .; V: TRBV5-6; J: TRBJ1-4; D: .; DNA: TGTGCCAGCAGCTTGTGGCAGGGGATAGCTAATGAAAAACTGTTTTTT; CDR3: CASSLWQGIANEKLFF
size: .; V: TRBV2; J: TRBJ1-1; D: .; DNA: TGTGCCAGCAGTGAAGTTAATGAAGCTTTCTTT; CDR3: CASSEVNEAFF
size: .; V: TRBV9; J: TRBJ2-5; D: .; DNA: TGTGCCAGCAGCGTAACGAAGGGGGAGGGGGCTGGTGAGACCCAGTACTTC; CDR3: CASSVTKGEGAGETQYF
size: .; V: TRBV3-1/TRBV3-2; J: TRBJ1-2; D: TRBD1; DNA: TGTGCCAGCAGCCAAGGCTTGCGGGGACAGGGAGAGAAGGGCTACACCTTC; CDR3: CASSQGLRGQGEKGYTF
size: .; V: TRBV3-1/TRBV3-2; J: TRBJ1-2; D: .; DNA: TGTGCCAGCAGCCAAGATTCATGGGGAGGCGATGGCTACACCTTC; CDR3: CASSQDSWGGDGYTF
size: .; V: TRBV13; J: TRBJ1-6; D: .; DNA: TGTGCCAGCAGCCTTCAGGGGAAGGGGTCACCCCTCCACTTT; CDR3: CASSLQGKGSPLHF
size: .; V: TRBV7-9; J: TRBJ2-7; D: TRBD1; DNA: TGTGCCAGCACCGGGACAGGGGTGCTCTACGAGCAGTACTTC; CDR3: CASTGTGVLYEQYF
size: .; V: TRBV25-1; J: TRBJ2-2; D: .; DNA: TGTGCCAGCAGTGACAGGGTAGACACCGGGGAGCTGTTTTTT; CDR3: CASSDRVDTGELFF
size: .; V: TRBV7-7; J: TRBJ2-7; D: .; DNA: TGTGCCAGCAGCCTTGGAAGAGGACAGTCTTACGAGCAGTACTTC; CDR3: CASSLGRGQSYEQYF
size: once; V: TRBV15; J: TRBJ1-2; D: .; DNA: TGTGCCACCAGCAGATCCCCGGGACTTCGGGGGGGCTACACCTTC; CDR3: CATSRSPGLRGGYTF